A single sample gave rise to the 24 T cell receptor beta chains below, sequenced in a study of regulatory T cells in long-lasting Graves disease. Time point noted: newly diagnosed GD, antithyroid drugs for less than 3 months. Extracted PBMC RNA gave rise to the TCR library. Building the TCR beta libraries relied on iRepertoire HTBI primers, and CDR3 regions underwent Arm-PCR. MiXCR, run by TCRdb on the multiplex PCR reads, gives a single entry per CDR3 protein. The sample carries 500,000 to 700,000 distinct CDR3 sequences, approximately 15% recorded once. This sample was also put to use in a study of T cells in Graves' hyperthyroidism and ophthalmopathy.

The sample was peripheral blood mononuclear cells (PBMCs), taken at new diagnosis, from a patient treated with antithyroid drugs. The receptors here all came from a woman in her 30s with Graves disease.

The CDR3 bases are TGTGCCAGCAGCCAATGGCAGGGGGGGGAAGCTTTCTTT. This gives the protein CASSQWQGGEAFF. The chain recombines TRBV3-1 with TRBJ1-1, with 7 bases fitting TRBD1. V lost 2 bases and J lost 8; bases outside the gene matches: 5. This CDR3 has 13 amino acids. Germline CDR1 is LGHDT and CDR2 is YNNKEL (reference sequence). Full variable domain (outside the CDR3, taken from reference TRBV3-1 and TRBJ1-1): DTAVSQTPKYLVTQMGNDKSIKCEQNLGHDTMYWYKQDSKKFLKIMFSYNNKELIINETVPNRFSPKSPDKAHLNLHINSLELGDSAVYFCASSQWQGGEAFFGQGTRLTVV.

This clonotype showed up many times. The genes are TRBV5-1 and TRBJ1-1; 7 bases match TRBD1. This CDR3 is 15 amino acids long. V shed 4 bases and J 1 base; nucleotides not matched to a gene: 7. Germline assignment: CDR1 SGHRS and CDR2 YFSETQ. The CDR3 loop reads CASSSRDSANTEAFF. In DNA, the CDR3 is TGCGCCAGCAGCAGCCGGGACAGCGCGAACACTGAAGCTTTCTTT.

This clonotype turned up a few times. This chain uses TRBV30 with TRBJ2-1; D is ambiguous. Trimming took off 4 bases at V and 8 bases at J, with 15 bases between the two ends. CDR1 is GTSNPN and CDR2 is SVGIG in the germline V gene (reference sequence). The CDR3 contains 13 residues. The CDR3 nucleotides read TGTGCCTGGAAACAAGACTCTCGTGATGAGCAGTTCTTC. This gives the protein CAWKQDSRDEQFF.

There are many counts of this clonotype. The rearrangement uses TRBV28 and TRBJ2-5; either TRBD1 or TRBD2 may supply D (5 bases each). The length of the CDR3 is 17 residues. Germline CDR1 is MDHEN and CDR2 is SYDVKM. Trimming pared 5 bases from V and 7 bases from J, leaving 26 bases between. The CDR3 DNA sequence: TGTGCCAGCAGTCCCCCCGGTGGAGGAACCCCGAGGGGGACCCAGTACTTC. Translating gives CASSPPGGGTPRGTQYF.

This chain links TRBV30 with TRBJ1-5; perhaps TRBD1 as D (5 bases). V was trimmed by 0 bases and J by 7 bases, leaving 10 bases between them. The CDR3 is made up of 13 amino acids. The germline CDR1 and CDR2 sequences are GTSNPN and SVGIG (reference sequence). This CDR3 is CAWSVAGSQPQHF. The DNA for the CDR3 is TGTGCCTGGAGTGTCGCAGGGAGCCAGCCCCAGCATTTT.

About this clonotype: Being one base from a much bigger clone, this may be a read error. This CDR3 reads CASGLQGTSYGYTF. CDR3 nucleotides: TGTGCCAGCGGTTTACAGGGTACGAGCTATGGCTACACCTTC. The rearrangement joins TRBV28 to TRBJ1-2, with a weak D call TRBD1 (6 bases). There are 14 residues in the CDR3. From germline, CDR1 is MDHEN and CDR2 SYDVKM.

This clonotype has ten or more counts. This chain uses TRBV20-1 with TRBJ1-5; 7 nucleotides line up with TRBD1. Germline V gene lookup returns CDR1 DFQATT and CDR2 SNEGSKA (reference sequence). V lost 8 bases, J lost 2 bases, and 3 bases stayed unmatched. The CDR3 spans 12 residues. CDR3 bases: TGCAGTCTAACAGGGGGCAATCAGCCCCAGCATTTT. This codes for CSLTGGNQPQHF.

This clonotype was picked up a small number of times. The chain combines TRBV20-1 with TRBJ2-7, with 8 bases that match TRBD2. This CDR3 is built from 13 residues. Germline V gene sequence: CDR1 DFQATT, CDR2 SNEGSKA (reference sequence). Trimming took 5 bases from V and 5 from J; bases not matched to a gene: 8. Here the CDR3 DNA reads TGCAGTGCTCAAGCGGGAGCAGGAGACGAGCAGTACTTC. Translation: CSAQAGAGDEQYF.

Here the CDR3 reads CATDAIIGTPRGGAQYF. As DNA, the CDR3 is TGTGCCACCGACGCGATCATAGGGACTCCTCGAGGAGGGGCCCAGTACTTC. This chain connects TRBV15 to TRBJ2-5; tentatively, D is TRBD2 (6 bases). This CDR3 is 17 amino acids long. CDR1 is LNHNV and CDR2 is YYDKDF in the germline V gene (reference sequence). Trimming shortened V by 8 bases and J by 9 bases, and 31 bases separated the two germline ends.

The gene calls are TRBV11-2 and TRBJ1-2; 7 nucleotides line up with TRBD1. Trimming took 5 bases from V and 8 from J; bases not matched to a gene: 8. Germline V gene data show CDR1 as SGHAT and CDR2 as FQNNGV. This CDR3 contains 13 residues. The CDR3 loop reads CASSLLTGKGYTF. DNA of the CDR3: TGTGCCAGCAGCCTCCTGACAGGGAAAGGCTACACCTTC. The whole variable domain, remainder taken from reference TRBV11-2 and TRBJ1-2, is EAGVAQSPRYKIIEKRQSVAFWCNPISGHATLYWYQQILGQGPKLLIQFQNNGVVDDSQLPKDRFSAERLKGVDSTLKIQPAKLEDSAVYLCASSLLTGKGYTFGSGTRLTVV.

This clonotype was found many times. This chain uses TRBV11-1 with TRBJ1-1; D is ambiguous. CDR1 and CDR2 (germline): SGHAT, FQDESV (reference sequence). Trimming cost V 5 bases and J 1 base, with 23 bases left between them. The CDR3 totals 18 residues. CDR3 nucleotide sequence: TGTGCCAGCAGCCCCCGTTTCGGGAAGGTCGGGAGGAACACTGAAGCTTTCTTT. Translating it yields CASSPRFGKVGRNTEAFF.

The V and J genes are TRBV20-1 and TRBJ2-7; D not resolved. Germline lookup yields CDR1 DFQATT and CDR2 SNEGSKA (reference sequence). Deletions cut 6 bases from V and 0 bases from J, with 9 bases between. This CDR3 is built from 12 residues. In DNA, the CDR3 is TGCAGTGCCCAGGCTTACTCCTACGAGCAGTACTTC. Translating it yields CSAQAYSYEQYF.

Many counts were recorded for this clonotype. The chain's CDR3 is CSARSVGHDNQPQHF. The CDR3 DNA follows: TGCAGTGCTAGATCCGTCGGGCACGACAATCAGCCCCAGCATTTT. J is TRBJ1-5 and V is TRBV20-1; D is undetermined. The ends were cut back, 2 bases at V and 3 bases at J, with 14 bases in the middle. CDR1 DFQATT and CDR2 SNEGSKA come from the germline V gene (reference sequence). The CDR3 is 15 amino acids.

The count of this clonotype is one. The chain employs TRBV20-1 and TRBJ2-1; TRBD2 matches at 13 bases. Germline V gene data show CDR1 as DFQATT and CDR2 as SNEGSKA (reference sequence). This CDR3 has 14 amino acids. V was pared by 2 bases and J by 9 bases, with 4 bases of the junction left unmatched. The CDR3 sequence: CSARPGLAGSEQFF. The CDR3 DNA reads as TGCAGTGCTAGACCGGGACTAGCGGGAAGTGAGCAGTTCTTC.

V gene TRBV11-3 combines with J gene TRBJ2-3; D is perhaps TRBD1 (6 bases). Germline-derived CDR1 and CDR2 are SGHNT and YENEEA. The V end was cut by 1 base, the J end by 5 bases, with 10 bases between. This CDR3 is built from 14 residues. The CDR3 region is CASSLGTGKDTQYF. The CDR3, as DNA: TGTGCCAGCAGCTTAGGTACAGGGAAAGATACGCAGTATTTT.

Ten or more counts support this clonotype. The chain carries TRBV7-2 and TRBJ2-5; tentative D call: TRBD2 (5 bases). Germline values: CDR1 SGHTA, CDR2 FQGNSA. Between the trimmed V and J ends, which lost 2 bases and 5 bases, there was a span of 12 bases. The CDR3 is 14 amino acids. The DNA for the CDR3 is TGTGCCAGCAGCTTATTGCCGTGGAGGGAGACCCAGTACTTC. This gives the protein CASSLLPWRETQYF.

CDR3 coding DNA: TGCGCCAGCAACTTGTATGGTGTACGGAAACCACAGGGCAGAGGATCCCATCGGCCCCAGCATTTT. Translation: CASNLYGVRKPQGRGSHRPQHF. V is TRBV10-1 and J is TRBJ1-5; TRBD1 is a possible D gene (6 bases). Deletions cut 7 bases from V and 9 bases from J, with 43 bases between. Germline lookup yields CDR1 WNHNN and CDR2 SYGVQD (reference sequence). This CDR3 spans 22 amino acids.

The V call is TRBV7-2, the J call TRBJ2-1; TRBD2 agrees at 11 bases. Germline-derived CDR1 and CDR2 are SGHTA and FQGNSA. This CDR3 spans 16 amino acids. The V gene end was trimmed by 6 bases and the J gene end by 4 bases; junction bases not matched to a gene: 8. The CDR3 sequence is CASSSDGTSGYNEQFF. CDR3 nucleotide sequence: TGTGCCAGCAGTTCCGACGGGACTAGCGGATACAATGAGCAGTTCTTC.

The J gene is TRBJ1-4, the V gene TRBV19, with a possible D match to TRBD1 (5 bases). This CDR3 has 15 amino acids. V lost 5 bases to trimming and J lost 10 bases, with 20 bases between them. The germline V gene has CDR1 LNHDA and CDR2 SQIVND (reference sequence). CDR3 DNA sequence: TGTGCCAGTAGTCCCGAGGTGGACCCGGGGGGAAAACTGTTTTTT. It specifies CASSPEVDPGGKLFF.

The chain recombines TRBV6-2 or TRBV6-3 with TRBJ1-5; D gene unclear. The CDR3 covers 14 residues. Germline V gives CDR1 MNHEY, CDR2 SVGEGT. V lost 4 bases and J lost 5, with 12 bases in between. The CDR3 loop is CASSSEPAYQPQHF. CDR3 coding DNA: TGTGCCAGCAGTTCAGAGCCAGCGTATCAGCCCCAGCATTTT.

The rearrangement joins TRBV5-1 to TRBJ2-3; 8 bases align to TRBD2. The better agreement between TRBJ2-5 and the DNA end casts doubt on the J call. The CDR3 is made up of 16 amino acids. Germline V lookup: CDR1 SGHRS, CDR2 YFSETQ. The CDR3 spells CASRAPNGRAGETQYF. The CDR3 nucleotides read TGCGCCAGCAGAGCCCCAAACGGGAGGGCCGGGGAGACCCAGTACTTC.

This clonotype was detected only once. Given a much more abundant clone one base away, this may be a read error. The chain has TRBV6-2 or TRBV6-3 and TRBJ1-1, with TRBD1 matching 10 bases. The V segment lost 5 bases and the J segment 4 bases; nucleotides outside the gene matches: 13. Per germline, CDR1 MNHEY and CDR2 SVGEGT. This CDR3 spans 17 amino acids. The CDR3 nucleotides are TGTGCCAGCAGTGGGGGACAGGGGAGGTTGTCGAGCACTGAAGCTTTCTTT. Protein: CASSGGQGRLSSTEAFF.

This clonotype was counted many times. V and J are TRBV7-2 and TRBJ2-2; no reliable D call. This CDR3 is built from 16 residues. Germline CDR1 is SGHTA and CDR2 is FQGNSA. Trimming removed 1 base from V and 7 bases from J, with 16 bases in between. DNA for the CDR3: TGTGCCAGCAGCTTAGTCCCCGCGGAGTCTGGCGGGGAGCTGTTTTTT. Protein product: CASSLVPAESGGELFF.

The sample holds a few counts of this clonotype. CDR3 in amino acids: CASSLRLAPSGELFF. The DNA for the CDR3 is TGTGCCAGCAGCCTTAGACTAGCACCGAGCGGGGAGCTGTTTTTT. The V gene is TRBV7-2, the J gene TRBJ2-2, with 7 bases lining up with TRBD2. Per the germline V gene, CDR1 is SGHTA and CDR2 is FQGNSA. This CDR3 is 15 amino acids long. V trimming: 5 bases; J trimming: 7 bases; junction bases outside the gene matches: 10. Complete variable domain (other parts from reference TRBV7-2 and TRBJ2-2): GAGVSQSPSNKVTEKGKDVELRCDPISGHTALYWYRQSLGQGLEFLIYFQGNSAPDKSGLPSDRFSAERTGGSVSTLTIQRTQQEDSAVYLCASSLRLAPSGELFFGEGSRLTVL.